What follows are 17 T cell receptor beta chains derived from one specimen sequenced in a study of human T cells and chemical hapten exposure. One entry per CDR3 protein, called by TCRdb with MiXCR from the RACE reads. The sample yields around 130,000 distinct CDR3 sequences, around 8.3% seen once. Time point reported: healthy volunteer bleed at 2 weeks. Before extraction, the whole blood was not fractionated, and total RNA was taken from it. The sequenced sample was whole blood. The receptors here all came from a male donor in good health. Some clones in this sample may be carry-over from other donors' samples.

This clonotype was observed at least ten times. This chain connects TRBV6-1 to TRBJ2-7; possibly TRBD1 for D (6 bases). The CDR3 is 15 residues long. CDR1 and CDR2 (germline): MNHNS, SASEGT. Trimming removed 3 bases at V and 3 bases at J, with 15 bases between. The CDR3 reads CASSERGFELYEQYF. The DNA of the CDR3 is TGTGCCAGCAGTGAGAGGGGGTTTGAGCTCTACGAGCAGTACTTC.

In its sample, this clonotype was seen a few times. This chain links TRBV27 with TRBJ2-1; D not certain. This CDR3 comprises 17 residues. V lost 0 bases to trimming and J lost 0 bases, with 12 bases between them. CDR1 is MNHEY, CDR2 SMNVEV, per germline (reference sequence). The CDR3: CASSLSIVALSYNEQFF. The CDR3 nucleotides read TGTGCCAGCAGTTTATCGATTGTGGCCCTCTCCTACAATGAGCAGTTCTTC.

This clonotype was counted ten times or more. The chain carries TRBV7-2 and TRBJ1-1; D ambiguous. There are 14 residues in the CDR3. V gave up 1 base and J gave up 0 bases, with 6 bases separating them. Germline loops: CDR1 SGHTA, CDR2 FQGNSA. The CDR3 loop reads CASSLELVNTEAFF. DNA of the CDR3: TGTGCCAGCAGCTTAGAACTAGTGAACACTGAAGCTTTCTTT.

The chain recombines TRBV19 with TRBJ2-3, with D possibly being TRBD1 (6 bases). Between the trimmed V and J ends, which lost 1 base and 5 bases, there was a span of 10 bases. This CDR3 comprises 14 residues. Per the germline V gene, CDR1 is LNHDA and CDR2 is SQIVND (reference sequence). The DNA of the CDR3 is TGTGCCAGTAGTATAGCCGACAGGAAAGATACGCAGTATTTT. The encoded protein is CASSIADRKDTQYF.

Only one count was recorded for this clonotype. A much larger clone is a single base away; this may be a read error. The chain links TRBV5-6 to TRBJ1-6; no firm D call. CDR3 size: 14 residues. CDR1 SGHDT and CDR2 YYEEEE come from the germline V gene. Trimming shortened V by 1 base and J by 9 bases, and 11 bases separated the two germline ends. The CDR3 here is CASSLRSSRSPLHF. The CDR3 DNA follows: TGTGCCAGCAGCTTGAGGTCAAGCCGTTCACCCCTCCACTTT.

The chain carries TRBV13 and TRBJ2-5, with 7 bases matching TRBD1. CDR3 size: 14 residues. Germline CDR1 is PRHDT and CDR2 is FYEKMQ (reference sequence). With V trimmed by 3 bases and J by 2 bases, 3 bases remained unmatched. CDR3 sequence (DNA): TGTGCCAGCAGCTTGGGACAGCAACAAGAGACCCAGTACTTC. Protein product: CASSLGQQQETQYF.

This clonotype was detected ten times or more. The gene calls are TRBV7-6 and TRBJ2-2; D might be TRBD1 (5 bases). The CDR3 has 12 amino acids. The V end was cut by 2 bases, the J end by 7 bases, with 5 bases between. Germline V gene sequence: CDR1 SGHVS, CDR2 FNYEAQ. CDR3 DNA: TGTGCCAGCAGCTTAAGGGGCGGGGAGCTGTTTTTT. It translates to CASSLRGGELFF. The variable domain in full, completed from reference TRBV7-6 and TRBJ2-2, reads GAGVSQSPRYKVTKRGQDVALRCDPISGHVSLYWYRQALGQGPEFLTYFNYEAQQDKSGLPNDRFSAERPEGSISTLTIQRTEQRDSAMYRCASSLRGGELFFGEGSRLTVL.

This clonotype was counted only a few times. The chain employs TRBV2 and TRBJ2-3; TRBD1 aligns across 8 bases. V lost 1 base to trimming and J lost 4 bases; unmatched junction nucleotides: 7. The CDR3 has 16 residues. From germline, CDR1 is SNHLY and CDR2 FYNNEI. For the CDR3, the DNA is TGTGCCAGCAGTGAAGACAGGGGGACCTCTCCAGATACGCAGTATTTT. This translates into CASSEDRGTSPDTQYF. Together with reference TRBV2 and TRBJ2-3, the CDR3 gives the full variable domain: EPEVTQTPSHQVTQMGQEVILRCVPISNHLYFYWYRQILGQKVEFLVSFYNNEISEKSEIFDDQFSVERPDGSNFTLKIRSTKLEDSAMYFCASSEDRGTSPDTQYFGPGTRLTVL.

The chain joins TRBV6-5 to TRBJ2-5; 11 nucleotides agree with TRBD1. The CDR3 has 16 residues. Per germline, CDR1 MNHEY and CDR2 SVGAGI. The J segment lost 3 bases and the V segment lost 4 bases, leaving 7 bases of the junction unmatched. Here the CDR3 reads CASSSGQGALEETQYF. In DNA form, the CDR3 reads TGTGCCAGCAGTTCCGGACAGGGGGCTTTAGAAGAGACCCAGTACTTC.

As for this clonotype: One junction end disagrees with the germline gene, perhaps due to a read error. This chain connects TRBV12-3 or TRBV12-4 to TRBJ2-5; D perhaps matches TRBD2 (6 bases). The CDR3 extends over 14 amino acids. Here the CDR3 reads CVSSLRDSQETQYF. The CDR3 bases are TGTGTCAGCAGTTTACGGGACTCGCAAGAGACCCAGTACTTC.

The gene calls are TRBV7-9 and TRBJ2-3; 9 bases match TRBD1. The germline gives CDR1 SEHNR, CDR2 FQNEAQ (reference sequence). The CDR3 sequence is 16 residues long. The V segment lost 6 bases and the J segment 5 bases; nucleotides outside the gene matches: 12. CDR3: CASRGGQGPGGDTQYF. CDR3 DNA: TGTGCCAGCAGGGGAGGACAGGGGCCCGGCGGAGATACGCAGTATTTT.

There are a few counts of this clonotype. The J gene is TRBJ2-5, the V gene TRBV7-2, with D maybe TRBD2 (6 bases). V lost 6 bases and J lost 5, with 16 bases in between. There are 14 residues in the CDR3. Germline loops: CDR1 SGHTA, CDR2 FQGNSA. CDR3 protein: CASRSGTVQETQYF. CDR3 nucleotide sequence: TGTGCCAGCAGATCAGGGACTGTCCAGGAGACCCAGTACTTC. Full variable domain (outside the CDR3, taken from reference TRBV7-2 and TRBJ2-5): GAGVSQSPSNKVTEKGKDVELRCDPISGHTALYWYRQSLGQGLEFLIYFQGNSAPDKSGLPSDRFSAERTGGSVSTLTIQRTQQEDSAVYLCASRSGTVQETQYFGPGTRLLVL.

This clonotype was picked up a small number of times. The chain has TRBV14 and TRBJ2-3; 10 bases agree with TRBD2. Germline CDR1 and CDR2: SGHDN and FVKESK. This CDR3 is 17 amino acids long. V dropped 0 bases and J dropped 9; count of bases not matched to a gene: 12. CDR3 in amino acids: CASSQDAGSGRSQTQYF. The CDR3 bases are TGTGCCAGCAGCCAAGATGCGGGTAGCGGGAGGTCCCAGACGCAGTATTTT.

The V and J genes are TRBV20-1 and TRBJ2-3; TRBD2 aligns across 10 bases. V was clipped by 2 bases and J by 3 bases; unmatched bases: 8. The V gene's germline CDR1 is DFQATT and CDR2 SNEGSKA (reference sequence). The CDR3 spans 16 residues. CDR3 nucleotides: TGCAGTGCTAGAAATCCCATGGGACTAGCGACAGATACGCAGTATTTT. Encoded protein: CSARNPMGLATDTQYF.

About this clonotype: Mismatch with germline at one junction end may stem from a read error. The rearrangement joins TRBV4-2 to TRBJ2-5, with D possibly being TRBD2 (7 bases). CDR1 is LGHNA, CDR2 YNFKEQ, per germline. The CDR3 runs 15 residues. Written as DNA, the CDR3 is TGCGCCAGCAGCTTACAAGGGGGGGTAAGGGAGACCCAGTACTTC. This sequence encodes CASSLQGGVRETQYF.

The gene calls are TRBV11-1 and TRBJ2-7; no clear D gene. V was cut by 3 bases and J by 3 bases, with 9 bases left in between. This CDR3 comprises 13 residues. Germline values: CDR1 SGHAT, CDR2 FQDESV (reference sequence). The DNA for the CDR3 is TGTGCCAGCAGCTTCCGGCTGAACTACGAGCAGTACTTC. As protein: CASSFRLNYEQYF.

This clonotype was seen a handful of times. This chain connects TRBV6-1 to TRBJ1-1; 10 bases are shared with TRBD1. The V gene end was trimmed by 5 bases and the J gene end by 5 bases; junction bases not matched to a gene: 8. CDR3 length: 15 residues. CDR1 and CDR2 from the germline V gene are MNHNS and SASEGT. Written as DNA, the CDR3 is TGTGCCAGCAGTTTGGGGACAGGGGATTATACTGAAGCTTTCTTT. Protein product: CASSLGTGDYTEAFF.